This TCR beta chain comes out of a study of neurological immune-mediated disorders. Findings of the study overall: Association with the multiple sclerosis repertoire cluster was not found for any clinical or MRI feature.

Using its own MiXCR run on the 5' RACE reads, TCRdb lists one record per CDR3 protein. The data contain approximately 40,000 distinct CDR3 sequences, 3% to 4.5% of them singletons. This clonotype was recorded at least ten times. What it recognizes is unknown. What was sequenced was PBMCs. The TCR sequence derives from a man aged 25 to 40 with multiple sclerosis.

The CDR3 protein is CASSLVGQNTEAFF. In nucleotides, the CDR3 is TGTGCCAGCAGTCTAGTTGGTCAGAACACTGAAGCTTTCTTT. The genes are TRBV13 and TRBJ1-1; D unclear. This CDR3 region has 14 residues. CDR1 is PRHDT and CDR2 is FYEKMQ in the germline V gene (reference sequence). Trimming cost V 6 bases and J 1 base, with 12 bases left between them.